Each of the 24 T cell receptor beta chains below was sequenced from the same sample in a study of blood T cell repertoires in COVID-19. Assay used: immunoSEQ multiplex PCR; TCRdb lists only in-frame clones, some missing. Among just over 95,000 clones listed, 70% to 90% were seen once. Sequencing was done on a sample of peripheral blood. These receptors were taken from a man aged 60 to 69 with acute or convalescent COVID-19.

CDR3 in amino acids: CASKSPMNTEAFF. The CDR3 bases are TGTGCCAGTAAGAGTCCCATGAACACTGAAGCTTTCTTT. The V gene is TRBV19, the J gene TRBJ1-1, with unresolved D. The V and J ends lost 7 bases and 0 bases respectively, with 9 bases between them. The CDR3 sequence is 13 residues long. Per germline, CDR1 LNHDA and CDR2 SQIVND (reference sequence).

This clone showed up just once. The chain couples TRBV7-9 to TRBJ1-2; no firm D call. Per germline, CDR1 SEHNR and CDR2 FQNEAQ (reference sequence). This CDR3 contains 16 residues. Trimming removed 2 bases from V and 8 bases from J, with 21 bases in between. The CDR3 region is CASSLRVARESYGYTF. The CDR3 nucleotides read TGTGCCAGCAGCTTAAGGGTCGCTCGGGAGTCCTACGGCTACACCTTC.

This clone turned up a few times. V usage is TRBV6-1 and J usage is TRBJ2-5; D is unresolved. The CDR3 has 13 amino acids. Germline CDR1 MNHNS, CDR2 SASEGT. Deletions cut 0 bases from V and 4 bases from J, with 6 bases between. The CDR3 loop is CASSEAPGETQYF. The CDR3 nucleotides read TGTGCCAGCAGTGAAGCGCCGGGAGAGACCCAGTACTTC.

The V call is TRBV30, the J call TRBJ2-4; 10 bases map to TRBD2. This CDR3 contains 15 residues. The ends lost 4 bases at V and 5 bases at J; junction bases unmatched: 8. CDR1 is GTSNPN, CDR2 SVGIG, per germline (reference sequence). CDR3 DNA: TGTGCCTGGAAAGCGGGGGGGGATAGCCAAAACATTCAGTACTTC. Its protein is CAWKAGGDSQNIQYF.

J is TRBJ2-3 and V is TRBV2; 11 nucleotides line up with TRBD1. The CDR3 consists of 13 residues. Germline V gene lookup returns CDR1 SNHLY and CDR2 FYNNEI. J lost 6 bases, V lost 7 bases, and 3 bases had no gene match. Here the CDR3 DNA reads TGTGCCAGCATGGACAGGGGGCTGGATACGCAGTATTTT. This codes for CASMDRGLDTQYF.

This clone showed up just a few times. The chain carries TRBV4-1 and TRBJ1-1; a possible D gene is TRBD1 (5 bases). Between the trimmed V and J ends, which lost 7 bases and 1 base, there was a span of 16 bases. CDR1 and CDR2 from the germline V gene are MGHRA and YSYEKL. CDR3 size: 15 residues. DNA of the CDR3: TGCGCCAGCACCGACGGGCCGGGGGGGAACACTGAAGCTTTCTTT. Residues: CASTDGPGGNTEAFF.

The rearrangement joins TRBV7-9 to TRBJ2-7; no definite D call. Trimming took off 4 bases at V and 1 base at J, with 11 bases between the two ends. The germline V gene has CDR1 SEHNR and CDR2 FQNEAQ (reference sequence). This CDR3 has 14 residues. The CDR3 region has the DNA TGTGCCAGCAGCTCGTCGACACTTTCCTACGAGCAGTACGTC. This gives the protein CASSSSTLSYEQYV.

The CDR3 coding sequence is TGTGCCAGCAGTTACGGGCGGGTCTCCTACAATGAGCAGTTCTTC. Its translation is CASSYGRVSYNEQFF. The chain links TRBV6-5 to TRBJ2-1; tentative D call: TRBD2 (5 bases). Trimming shortened V by 2 bases and J by 0 bases, and 8 bases separated the two germline ends. Germline V gives CDR1 MNHEY, CDR2 SVGAGI. The CDR3 has 15 amino acids.

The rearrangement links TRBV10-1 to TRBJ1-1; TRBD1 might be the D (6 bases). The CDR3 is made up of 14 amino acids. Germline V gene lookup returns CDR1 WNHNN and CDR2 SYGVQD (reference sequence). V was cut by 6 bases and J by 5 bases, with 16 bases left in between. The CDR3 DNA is TGCGCCAGCAGCGGTCCGGCCCAGGGGACTGAAGCTTTCTTT. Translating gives CASSGPAQGTEAFF.

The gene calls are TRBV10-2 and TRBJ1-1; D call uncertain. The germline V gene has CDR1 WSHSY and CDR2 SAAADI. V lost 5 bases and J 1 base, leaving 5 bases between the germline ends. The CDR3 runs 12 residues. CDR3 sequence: CASSSGNTEAFF. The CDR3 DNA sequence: TGCGCCAGCAGTAGCGGGAACACTGAAGCTTTCTTT.

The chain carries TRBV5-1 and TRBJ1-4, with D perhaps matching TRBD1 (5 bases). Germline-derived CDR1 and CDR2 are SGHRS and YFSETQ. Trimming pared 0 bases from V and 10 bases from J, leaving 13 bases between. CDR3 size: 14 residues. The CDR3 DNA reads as TGCGCCAGCAGCTTGGGAACAACAAGGGGAAAACTGTTTTTT. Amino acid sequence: CASSLGTTRGKLFF.

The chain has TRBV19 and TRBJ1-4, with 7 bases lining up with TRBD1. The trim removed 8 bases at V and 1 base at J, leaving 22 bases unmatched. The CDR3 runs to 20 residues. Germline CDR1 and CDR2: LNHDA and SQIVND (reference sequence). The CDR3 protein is CASGSDRARISLQTNEKLFF. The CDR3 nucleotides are TGTGCCAGTGGCTCAGACAGGGCCAGAATTTCCTTACAAACTAATGAAAAACTGTTTTTT.

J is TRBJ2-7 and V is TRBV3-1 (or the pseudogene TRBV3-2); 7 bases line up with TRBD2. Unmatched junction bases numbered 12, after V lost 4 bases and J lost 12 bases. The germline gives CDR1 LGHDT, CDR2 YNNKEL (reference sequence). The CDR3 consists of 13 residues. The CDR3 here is CASSLRGEGHTYV. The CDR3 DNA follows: TGTGCCAGCAGCCTCCGGGGGGAGGGCCATACGTACGTC.

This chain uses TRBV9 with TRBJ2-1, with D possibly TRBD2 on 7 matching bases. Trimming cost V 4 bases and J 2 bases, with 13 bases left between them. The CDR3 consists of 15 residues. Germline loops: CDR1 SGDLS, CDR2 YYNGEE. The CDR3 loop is CASSPSGGPYNEQFF. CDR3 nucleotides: TGTGCCAGCAGCCCCTCGGGGGGCCCCTACAATGAGCAGTTCTTC. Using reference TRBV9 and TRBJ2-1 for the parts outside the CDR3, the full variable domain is DSGVTQTPKHLITATGQRVTLRCSPRSGDLSVYWYQQSLDQGLQFLIQYYNGEERAKGNILERFSAQQFPDLHSELNLSSLELGDSALYFCASSPSGGPYNEQFFGPGTRLTVL.

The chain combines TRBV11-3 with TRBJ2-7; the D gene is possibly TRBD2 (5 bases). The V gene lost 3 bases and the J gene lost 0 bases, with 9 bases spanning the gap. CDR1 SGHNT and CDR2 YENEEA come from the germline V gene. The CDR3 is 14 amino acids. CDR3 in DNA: TGTGCCAGCAGCTTGACGGGGAGCTCCTACGAGCAGTACTTC. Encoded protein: CASSLTGSSYEQYF.

CDR3 region: CASSPVPTGSGANVLTF. The CDR3 DNA reads TGCGCCAGCAGCCCCGTCCCTACAGGTTCTGGGGCCAACGTCCTGACTTTC. The chain links TRBV5-1 to TRBJ2-6; a weak D match, TRBD1 (5 bases). The CDR3 length is 17 residues. Trimming cost V 4 bases and J 1 base, with 15 bases left between them. CDR1 and CDR2 from the germline V gene are SGHRS and YFSETQ.

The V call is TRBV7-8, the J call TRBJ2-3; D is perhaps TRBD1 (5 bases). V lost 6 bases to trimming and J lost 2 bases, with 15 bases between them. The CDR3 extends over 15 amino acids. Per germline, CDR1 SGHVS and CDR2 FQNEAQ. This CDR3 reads CASSPIQVFTDTQYF. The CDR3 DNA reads TGTGCCAGCAGTCCCATACAGGTTTTCACAGATACGCAGTATTTT.

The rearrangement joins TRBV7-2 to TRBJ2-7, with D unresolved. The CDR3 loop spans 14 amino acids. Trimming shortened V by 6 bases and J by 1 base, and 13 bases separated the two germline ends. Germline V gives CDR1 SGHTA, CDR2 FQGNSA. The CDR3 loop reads CASSLNVGSYEQYF. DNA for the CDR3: TGTGCCAGCAGTTTAAACGTCGGTTCCTACGAGCAGTACTTC.

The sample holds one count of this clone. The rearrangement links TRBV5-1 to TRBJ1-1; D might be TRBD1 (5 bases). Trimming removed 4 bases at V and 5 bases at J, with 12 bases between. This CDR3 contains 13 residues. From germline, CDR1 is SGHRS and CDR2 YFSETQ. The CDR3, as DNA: TGCGCCAGCAGCCCCGCCGGGGGAACTGAAGCTTTCTTT. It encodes CASSPAGGTEAFF.

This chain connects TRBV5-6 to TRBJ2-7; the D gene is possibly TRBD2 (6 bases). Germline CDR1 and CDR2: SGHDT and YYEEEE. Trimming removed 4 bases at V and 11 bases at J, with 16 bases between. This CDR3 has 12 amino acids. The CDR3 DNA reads TGTGCCAGCAGCCGGGGCGGGAACAGTAAGTACGTC. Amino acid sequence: CASSRGGNSKYV.

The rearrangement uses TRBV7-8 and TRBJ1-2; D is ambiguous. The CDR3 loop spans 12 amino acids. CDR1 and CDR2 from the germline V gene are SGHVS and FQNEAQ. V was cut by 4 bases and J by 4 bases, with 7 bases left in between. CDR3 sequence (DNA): TGTGCCAGCAGCTACAGCTCCTATGGCTACACCTTC. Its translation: CASSYSSYGYTF.

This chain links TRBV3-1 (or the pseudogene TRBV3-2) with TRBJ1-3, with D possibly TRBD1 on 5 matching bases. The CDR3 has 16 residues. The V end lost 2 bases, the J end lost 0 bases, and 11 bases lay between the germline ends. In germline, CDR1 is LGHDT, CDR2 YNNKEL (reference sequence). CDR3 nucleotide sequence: TGTGCCAGCAGCCAATATCGGGACTCCTCTGGAAACACCATATATTTT. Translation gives CASSQYRDSSGNTIYF.

The CDR3 DNA reads TGTGCCAGCAGCTCGAACCGGGACAGTTATAATTCACCCCTCCACTTT. Amino acid sequence: CASSSNRDSYNSPLHF. This chain uses TRBV7-9 with TRBJ1-6, with 7 bases matching TRBD1. The J segment lost 4 bases and the V segment lost 4 bases, leaving 7 bases of the junction unmatched. Looked up from germline, CDR1 is SEHNR and CDR2 is FQNEAQ (reference sequence). The CDR3 sequence is 16 residues long.

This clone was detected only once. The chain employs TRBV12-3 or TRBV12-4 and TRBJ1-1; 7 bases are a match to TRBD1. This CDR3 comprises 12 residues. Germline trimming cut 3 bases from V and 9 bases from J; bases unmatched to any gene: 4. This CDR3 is CASSFGTEKAFF. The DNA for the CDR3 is TGTGCCAGCAGTTTTGGGACAGAGAAAGCTTTCTTT.